This T cell receptor beta chain came from a study of human T cells and chemical hapten exposure (dated by TCRdb to the early 2020s). With regard to the full study: Libraries were pooled for sequencing, and variation in per-sample TCR yields was attributed mainly to small differences in library volumes within the pool. This study followed changes in the peripheral blood TCR repertoire in vivo during primary and secondary sensitization of alopecia patients to the hapten diphenylcyclopropenone (DPC). Each blood RNA sample was used to sequence both TCR alpha and TCR beta chains. Points the paper makes about the study in general: After repeated subsampling, the strength of the expansion versus patch-test correlation and the threshold at which it became significant changed. The number of TCRs above 1 in 1000 frequency did not change with DPC sensitization; there was no evidence of global repertoire structure alterations.

The method was RACE. The sequencer listed for this sample is NextSeq 500. During library preparation, unique molecular identifiers were attached to individual cDNA molecules so that TCRs could be counted quantitatively and reproducibly. On the authors' methods: A median of roughly 100,000 TCRs per sample was observed, with a range of about 23,224 to 700,000. V, J and CDR3 annotation of the TCR reads was performed with the Decombinator software suite. For PS versus PT1 abundance plots, all samples were subsampled to the same number of TCRs (28,000). TCRs were defined as expanded if absent before sensitization and observed at least eight times at the 2-week time point. In-frame beta chains were kept once TCRdb had trimmed the public reads at Q25 with fastp and called clones with MiXCR. Each CDR3 protein appears once, grouped with its most common genes and DNA. The V and J calls follow TCRdb's processing rather than the paper's. The sample includes about 50,000 distinct CDR3 sequences, with around 4% observed a single time. The ten largest make up approximately 1.5% of the sample.

In regard to this clonotype: The antigen this receptor binds is unknown. Since a much larger clone is just one base distant, this may be a read error.

Per the publication, the time point label means: healthy volunteer bleed at 2 weeks. Total RNA was extracted from unfractionated whole blood collected in Tempus Blood RNA tubes. Four or five healthy volunteers acted as controls for TCR sequencing and had blood drawn at day 0, 2 weeks and 6 weeks. The germline V gene provides CDR1 SGHTA and CDR2 FQGNSA. Inclusive of the bounding cysteine and phenylalanine, the CDR3 is 14 residues long. Only the CDR3 part of the read is kept: 42 bases, read in frame from the first base. V loses 3 bases of germline sequence and J loses 5 bases, and the interval between the two ends is 14 bases.

The rearranged segments are TRBV7-2 and TRBJ2-7; a weak D assignment points to TRBD2 (7 bases agree). The specimen sequenced was whole blood. This TCR came from a female donor in good health. Some clones in this sample may be carry-over from other donors' samples. Read as DNA, the sequence is TGTGCCAGCAGCTTGCGGGGGCGCTGGGACGAGCAGTACTTC. This is translated as CASSLRGRWDEQYF.